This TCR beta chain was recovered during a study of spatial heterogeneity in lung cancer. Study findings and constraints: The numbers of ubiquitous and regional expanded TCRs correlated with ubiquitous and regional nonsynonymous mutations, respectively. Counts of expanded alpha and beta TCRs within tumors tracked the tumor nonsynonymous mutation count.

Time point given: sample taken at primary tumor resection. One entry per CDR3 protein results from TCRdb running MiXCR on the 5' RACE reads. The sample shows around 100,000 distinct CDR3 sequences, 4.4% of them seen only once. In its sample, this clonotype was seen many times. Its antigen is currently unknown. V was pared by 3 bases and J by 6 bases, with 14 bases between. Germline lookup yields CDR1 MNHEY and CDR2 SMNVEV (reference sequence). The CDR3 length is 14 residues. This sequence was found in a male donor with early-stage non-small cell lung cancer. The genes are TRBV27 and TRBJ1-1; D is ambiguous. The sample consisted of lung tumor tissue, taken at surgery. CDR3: CASSFHGSFPEAFF. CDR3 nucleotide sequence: TGTGCCAGCAGTTTTCACGGATCCTTCCCTGAAGCTTTCTTT.